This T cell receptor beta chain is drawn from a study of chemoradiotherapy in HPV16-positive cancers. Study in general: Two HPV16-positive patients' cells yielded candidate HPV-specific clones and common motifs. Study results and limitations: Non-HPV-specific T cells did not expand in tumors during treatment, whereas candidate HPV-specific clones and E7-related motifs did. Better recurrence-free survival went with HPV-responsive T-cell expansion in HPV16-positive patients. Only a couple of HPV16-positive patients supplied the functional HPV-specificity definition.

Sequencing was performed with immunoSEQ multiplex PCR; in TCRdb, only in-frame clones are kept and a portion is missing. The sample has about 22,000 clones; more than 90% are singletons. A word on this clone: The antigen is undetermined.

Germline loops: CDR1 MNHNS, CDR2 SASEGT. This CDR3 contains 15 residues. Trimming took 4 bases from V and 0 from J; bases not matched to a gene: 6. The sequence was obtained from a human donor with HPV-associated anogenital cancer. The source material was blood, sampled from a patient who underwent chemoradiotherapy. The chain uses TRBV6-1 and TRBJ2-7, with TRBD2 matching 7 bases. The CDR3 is CASSVFRGSSYEQYF. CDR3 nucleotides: TGTGCCAGCAGTGTGTTTCGCGGGAGCTCCTACGAGCAGTACTTC.